These 23 T cell receptor beta chains originate from one sample sequenced in a study of cytomegalovirus exposure and HLA in healthy donors. The study ran its PCR with 60 Vbeta and 13 Jbeta primers. Using immunoSEQ multiplex PCR, the repertoire was profiled, and TCRdb retains in-frame clones only, with some absent. The top ten hold 1.5% to 1.7% of the sample, which has 100,000 to 150,000 clones, around 66% seen once. The specimen sequenced was PBMCs. These receptors came from a man between 18 and 29 years old in good health and CMV-seronegative.

This sequence joins TRBV7-2 and TRBJ1-1; unclear D gene. Trimming cost V 0 bases and J 7 bases, with 15 bases left between them. The germline V gene has CDR1 SGHTA and CDR2 FQGNSA. The CDR3 sequence is 15 residues long. Here the CDR3 reads CASSLAPRGRLEAFF. CDR3 DNA: TGTGCCAGCAGCTTAGCCCCCCGAGGGAGGCTTGAAGCTTTCTTT.

V gene TRBV28 combines with J gene TRBJ1-1; D is possibly TRBD1 (5 bases). Germline CDR1 is MDHEN and CDR2 is SYDVKM. The V end was cut by 5 bases, the J end by 0 bases, with 16 bases between. This CDR3 is built from 16 residues. For the CDR3, the DNA is TGTGCCAGCAGTCCAATCCTCGCAGGGCTGAACACTGAAGCTTTCTTT. Translation gives CASSPILAGLNTEAFF.

The V and J genes are TRBV28 and TRBJ1-4; 9 nucleotides align to TRBD1. J was trimmed by 5 bases and V by 6 bases; bases with no gene match: 4. From germline, CDR1 is MDHEN and CDR2 SYDVKM. There are 14 residues in the CDR3. DNA for the CDR3: TGTGCCAGCAGATACGGACAGGGGAATGAAAAACTGTTTTTT. This sequence encodes CASRYGQGNEKLFF.

V is TRBV30 and J is TRBJ2-1; D gene uncertain. Trimming stripped 0 bases from V and 7 bases from J, with 10 bases between. This CDR3 contains 13 residues. The V gene's germline CDR1 is GTSNPN and CDR2 SVGIG (reference sequence). The CDR3 DNA reads as TGTGCCTGGAGTGTAAAGGTGACTAATGAGCAGTTCTTC. Its translation: CAWSVKVTNEQFF.

This chain connects TRBV13 to TRBJ2-3; a weak D match, TRBD1 (5 bases). The length of the CDR3 is 15 residues. V lost 0 bases and J 6 bases, leaving 13 bases between the germline ends. CDR1 is PRHDT, CDR2 FYEKMQ, per germline (reference sequence). The CDR3 region is CASSLGDTLGDTQYF. The CDR3 DNA is TGTGCCAGCAGCTTAGGGGACACCCTGGGGGATACGCAGTATTTT.

V and J are TRBV30 and TRBJ2-5, with D possibly matching TRBD2 (5 bases). The J call may not be correct, given that the DNA end is closer to TRBJ2-7. The CDR3 totals 14 residues. Germline loops: CDR1 GTSNPN, CDR2 SVGIG (reference sequence). The CDR3, as DNA: TGTGCCTGGAGTGTATGGACGTCCGGGGTCGAGCAGTACTTC. Translation: CAWSVWTSGVEQYF.

This clone was observed a handful of times. The J gene is TRBJ1-4, the V gene TRBV12-1; the table assigns TRBD1, which was not confirmed against the DNA. TRBV12-1 is assigned pseudogene status. CDR3 length: 18 amino acids. The CDR3 bases are TGTGCCAGCAGGAGATTACAGGGTAATCCATCGTTTAATGAAAAACTGTTTTTT. Its protein is CASRRLQGNPSFNEKLFF.

This clone was seen only a few times. V and J are TRBV19 and TRBJ1-2; D remains ambiguous. The CDR3 spans 13 residues. Germline assignment: CDR1 LNHDA and CDR2 SQIVND (reference sequence). V was shortened by 10 bases and J by 8 bases, with 20 bases between the two germline ends. The CDR3 spells CATSTTMGGGYTF. The CDR3 nucleotides are TGTGCCACCTCGACGACCATGGGAGGCGGCTACACCTTC.

This chain uses TRBV9 with TRBJ2-1; D is undetermined. The CDR3 extends over 13 amino acids. Germline loops: CDR1 SGDLS, CDR2 YYNGEE. The V and J ends lost 1 base and 5 bases respectively, with 7 bases between them. For the CDR3, the DNA is TGTGCCAGCAGCGTACGACTTGACAATGAGCAGTTCTTC. It specifies CASSVRLDNEQFF.

The chain employs TRBV5-4 and TRBJ2-7, with 10 bases fitting TRBD1. The CDR3 is 14 residues long. Germline V gives CDR1 SGHNT, CDR2 YYREEE (reference sequence). J was trimmed by 6 bases and V by 7 bases; bases with no gene match: 10. Here the CDR3 DNA reads TGTGCCAGCTCTCGACCGGGACAGGGGCGCGAGCAGTACTTC. Its translation is CASSRPGQGREQYF.

The V call is TRBV5-1, the J call TRBJ2-1; 8 bases match TRBD1. Unmatched junction bases numbered 1, after V lost 0 bases and J lost 2 bases. The CDR3 is 15 residues long. Germline-derived CDR1 and CDR2 are SGHRS and YFSETQ. CDR3 region: CASSLGQGTYNEQFF. In DNA form, the CDR3 reads TGCGCCAGCAGCTTGGGACAGGGGACCTACAATGAGCAGTTCTTC.

V and J are TRBV6-5 and TRBJ2-1; D might be TRBD2 (7 bases). Trimming shortened V by 10 bases and J by 8 bases, and 21 bases separated the two germline ends. CDR3 size: 14 residues. The germline gives CDR1 MNHEY, CDR2 SVGAGI. CDR3 in amino acids: CATTPLARGDEQFF. The CDR3 nucleotides are TGTGCCACCACTCCACTAGCGAGGGGGGATGAGCAGTTCTTC.

CDR3 loop: CASSLGWTDYEQYF. In DNA form, the CDR3 reads TGTGCCAGCAGTTTAGGGTGGACAGACTACGAGCAGTACTTC. The chain has TRBV27 and TRBJ2-5; TRBD1 might be the D (6 bases). The end of the DNA aligns better with TRBJ2-7, so the J call may be wrong. The CDR3 totals 14 residues. CDR1 is MNHEY, CDR2 SMNVEV, per germline (reference sequence).

This clone appeared a few times. V gene TRBV28 combines with J gene TRBJ2-7; 9 bases agree with TRBD1. The V gene's germline CDR1 is MDHEN and CDR2 SYDVKM. Losses at the gene ends were 4 bases for V and 5 bases for J; bases not matched to a gene: 9. The CDR3 length is 15 residues. The DNA of the CDR3 is TGTGCCAGCAGTTCCCCGACAGGGGGGTTGAACGAGCAGTACTTC. Translated: CASSSPTGGLNEQYF.

The CDR3 coding sequence is TGTGCCAGCAGCGTAGGAGGAGCGGGAATCGGGGAGCTGTTTTTT. Its protein is CASSVGGAGIGELFF. The rearrangement links TRBV9 to TRBJ2-2, with TRBD2 identical over 7 bases. Germline lookup yields CDR1 SGDLS and CDR2 YYNGEE. The junction had 6 bases not matched to a gene; V was cut back by 0 bases and J by 7 bases. This CDR3 has 15 amino acids.

The rearrangement uses TRBV7-2 and TRBJ2-1, with 9 bases that match TRBD1. Germline loops: CDR1 SGHTA, CDR2 FQGNSA. The CDR3 covers 15 residues. The trim removed 4 bases at V and 4 bases at J, leaving 5 bases unmatched. This CDR3 is CASSYRDRAYNEQFF. The CDR3, as DNA: TGTGCCAGCAGCTACCGGGACAGGGCGTACAATGAGCAGTTCTTC.

This chain links TRBV30 with TRBJ1-4, with 7 bases aligning to TRBD1. The CDR3 is 13 amino acids. Looked up from germline, CDR1 is GTSNPN and CDR2 is SVGIG (reference sequence). Trimming at V came to 5 bases and at J to 10 bases, leaving 10 bases not matched to a gene. CDR3 sequence reads: CAWAGGGFGKLFF. CDR3 in DNA: TGTGCCTGGGCAGGGGGAGGTTTCGGAAAACTGTTTTTT.

This clone was detected a few times. V and J are TRBV2 and TRBJ1-2, with D possibly being TRBD1 (5 bases). Trimming stripped 6 bases from V and 4 bases from J, with 12 bases between. Germline CDR1 SNHLY, CDR2 FYNNEI. CDR3 length equals 13 residues. The chain's CDR3 is CASREQVGYGYTF. The CDR3 DNA sequence: TGTGCCAGCAGGGAACAGGTGGGCTATGGCTACACCTTC.

The gene calls are TRBV6-5 and TRBJ1-3; 10 nucleotides agree with TRBD1. This CDR3 region has 13 residues. V gave up 6 bases and J gave up 8 bases; unmatched junction bases: 4. In germline, CDR1 is MNHEY, CDR2 SVGAGI. CDR3 protein: CASSRTGGDTIYF. The CDR3 DNA reads as TGTGCCAGCAGCAGGACAGGGGGAGACACCATATATTTT.

The genes are TRBV5-7 and TRBJ2-2; no definite D call. TRBV5-7 is assigned to the ORF class and has an uncertain function. This CDR3 is 17 amino acids long. V was shortened by 4 bases and J by 0 bases, with 16 bases between the two germline ends. The CDR3: CASSPSCEPANTGELFF. CDR3 bases: TGTGCCAGCAGCCCATCATGCGAACCGGCGAACACCGGGGAGCTGTTTTTT.

There are a few counts of this clone. The chain carries TRBV30 and TRBJ2-3; D perhaps matches TRBD1 (5 bases). Between the trimmed V and J ends, which lost 3 bases and 6 bases, there was a span of 19 bases. Germline V gene data show CDR1 as GTSNPN and CDR2 as SVGIG (reference sequence). The CDR3 sequence is 15 residues long. CDR3 sequence reads: CAWSLPGHHRDTQYF. The CDR3 region has the DNA TGTGCCTGGAGCCTACCAGGACATCACAGGGATACGCAGTATTTT. Full variable domain (outside the CDR3, taken from reference TRBV30 and TRBJ2-3): SQTIHQWPATLVQPVGSPLSLECTVEGTSNPNLYWYRQAAGRGLQLLFYSVGIGQISSEVPQNLSASRPQDRQFILSSKKLLLSDSGFYLCAWSLPGHHRDTQYFGPGTRLTVL.

The chain has TRBV7-3 and TRBJ2-2; 10 bases agree with TRBD2. The junction had 13 bases not matched to a gene; V was cut back by 3 bases and J by 6 bases. The CDR3 loop spans 18 amino acids. CDR1 and CDR2 (germline): SGHTA, FQGTGA. The CDR3, as DNA: TGTGCCAGCAGCTTGCACAACCCCGGAAGCGGGGGGGCCGGGGAGCTGTTTTTT. Translated: CASSLHNPGSGGAGELFF.

The genes are TRBV6-1 and TRBJ1-2; D perhaps matches TRBD1 (5 bases). The CDR3 runs to 13 residues. CDR1 and CDR2 (germline): MNHNS, SASEGT. The V and J ends lost 7 bases and 2 bases respectively, with 11 bases between them. This chain's CDR3 is CASKVQANYGYTF. CDR3 coding DNA: TGTGCCAGCAAAGTACAGGCAAACTATGGCTACACCTTC.